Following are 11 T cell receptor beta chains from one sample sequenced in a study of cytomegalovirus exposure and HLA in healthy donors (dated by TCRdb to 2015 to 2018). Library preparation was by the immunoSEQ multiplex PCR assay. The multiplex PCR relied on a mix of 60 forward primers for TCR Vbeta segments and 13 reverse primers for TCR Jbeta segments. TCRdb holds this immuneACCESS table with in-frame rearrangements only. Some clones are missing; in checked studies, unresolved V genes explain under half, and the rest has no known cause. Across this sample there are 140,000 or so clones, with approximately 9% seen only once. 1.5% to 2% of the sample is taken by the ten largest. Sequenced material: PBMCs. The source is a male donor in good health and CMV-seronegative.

CDR3 region: CASSLLGPGQSNTGELFF. The CDR3 DNA is TGTGCCAGCAGCTTATTAGGGCCGGGACAGTCGAACACCGGGGAGCTGTTTTTT. The chain has TRBV7-9 and TRBJ2-2, with 7 bases fitting TRBD1. CDR3 length: 18 amino acids. With V trimmed by 2 bases and J by 0 bases, 9 bases remained unmatched. Germline values: CDR1 SEHNR, CDR2 FQNEAQ (reference sequence).

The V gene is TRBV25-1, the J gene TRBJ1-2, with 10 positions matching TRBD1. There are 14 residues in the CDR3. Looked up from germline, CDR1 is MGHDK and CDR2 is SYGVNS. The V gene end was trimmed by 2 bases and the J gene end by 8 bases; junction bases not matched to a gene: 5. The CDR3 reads CASSEPGQGKGYTF. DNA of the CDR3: TGTGCCAGCAGTGAACCGGGACAGGGGAAAGGCTACACCTTC.

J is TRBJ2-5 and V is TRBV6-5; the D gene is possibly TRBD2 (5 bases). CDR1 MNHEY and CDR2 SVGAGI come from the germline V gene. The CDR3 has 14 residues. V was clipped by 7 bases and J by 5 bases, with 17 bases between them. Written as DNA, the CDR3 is TGTGCCAGCACCGACGTAGACCAGCGGGAGACCCAGTACTTC. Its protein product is CASTDVDQRETQYF.

This CDR3 reads CASSLIAGATDTQYF. The CDR3 DNA reads TGTGCCAGTAGTTTAATAGCGGGGGCCACAGATACGCAGTATTTT. This sequence joins TRBV19 and TRBJ2-3; 9 positions agree with TRBD2. Germline loops: CDR1 LNHDA, CDR2 SQIVND (reference sequence). The length of the CDR3 is 15 residues. V shed 5 bases and J 2 bases; nucleotides not matched to a gene: 5.

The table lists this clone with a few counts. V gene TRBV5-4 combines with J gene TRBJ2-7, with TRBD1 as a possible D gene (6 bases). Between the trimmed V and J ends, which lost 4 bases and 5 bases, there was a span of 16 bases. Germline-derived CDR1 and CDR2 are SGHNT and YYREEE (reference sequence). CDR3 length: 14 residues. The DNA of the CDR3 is TGTGCCAGCAGCCAGGGGAAGGGTACCAACGAGCAGTACTTC. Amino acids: CASSQGKGTNEQYF.

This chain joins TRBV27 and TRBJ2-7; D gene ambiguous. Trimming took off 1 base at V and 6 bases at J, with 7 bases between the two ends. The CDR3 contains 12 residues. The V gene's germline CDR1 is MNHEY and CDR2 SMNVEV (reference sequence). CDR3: CASSLLRGEQYF. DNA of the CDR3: TGTGCCAGCAGTTTATTGAGAGGCGAGCAGTACTTC.

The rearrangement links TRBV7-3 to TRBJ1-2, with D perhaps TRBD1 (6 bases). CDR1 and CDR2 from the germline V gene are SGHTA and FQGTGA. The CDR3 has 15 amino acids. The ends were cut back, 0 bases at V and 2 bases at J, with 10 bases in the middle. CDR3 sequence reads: CASSLTGGTNYGYTF. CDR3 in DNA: TGTGCCAGCAGCTTAACTGGGGGCACAAACTATGGCTACACCTTC.

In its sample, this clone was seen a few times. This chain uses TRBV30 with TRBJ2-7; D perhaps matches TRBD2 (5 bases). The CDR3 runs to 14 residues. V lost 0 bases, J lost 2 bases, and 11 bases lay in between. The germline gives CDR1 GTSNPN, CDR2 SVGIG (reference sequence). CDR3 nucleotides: TGTGCCTGGAGTGTAGGGAGTTCCCCCTACGAGCAGTACTTC. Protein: CAWSVGSSPYEQYF.

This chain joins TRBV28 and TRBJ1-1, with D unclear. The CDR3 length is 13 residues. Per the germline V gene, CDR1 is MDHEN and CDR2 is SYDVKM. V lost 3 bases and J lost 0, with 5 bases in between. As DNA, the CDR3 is TGTGCCAGCAGTTTGCACATGAACACTGAAGCTTTCTTT. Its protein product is CASSLHMNTEAFF. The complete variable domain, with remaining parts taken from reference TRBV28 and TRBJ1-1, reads DVKVTQSSRYLVKRTGEKVFLECVQDMDHENMFWYRQDPGLGLRLIYFSYDVKMKEKGDIPEGYSVSREKKERFSLILESASTNQTSMYLCASSLHMNTEAFFGQGTRLTVV.

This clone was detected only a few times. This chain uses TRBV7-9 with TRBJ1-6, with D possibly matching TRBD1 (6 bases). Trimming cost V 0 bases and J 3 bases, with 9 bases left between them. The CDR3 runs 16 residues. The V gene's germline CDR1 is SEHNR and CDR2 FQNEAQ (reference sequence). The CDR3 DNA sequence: TGTGCCAGCAGCTTAGCGGACAGCTTCTATAATTCACCCCTCCACTTT. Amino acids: CASSLADSFYNSPLHF.

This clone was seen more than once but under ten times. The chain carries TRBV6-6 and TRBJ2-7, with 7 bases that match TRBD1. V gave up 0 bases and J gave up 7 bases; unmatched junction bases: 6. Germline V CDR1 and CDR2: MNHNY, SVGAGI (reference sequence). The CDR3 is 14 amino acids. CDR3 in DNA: TGTGCCAGCAGTTACTCCGGGACAGAGGTTGAGCAGTACTTC. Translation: CASSYSGTEVEQYF.